The clone carrying this TCR beta chain was counted a few times. Its antigen is currently unknown. The data belong to a study of cytomegalovirus exposure and HLA in healthy donors. V was shortened by 5 bases and J by 1 base, with 15 bases between the two germline ends. There are 15 residues in the CDR3. Germline lookup yields CDR1 PRHDT and CDR2 FYEKMQ (reference sequence). PCR used 60 Vbeta primers and 13 Jbeta primers. Profiling relied on immunoSEQ multiplex PCR, and the TCRdb table lists in-frame clones only, not all of them. Of 95,000 to 150,000 clones in the sample, over 8.5% were seen once. The study, taken as a whole, reports: TCR beta sequences reportedly predicted most subjects' HLA-A and HLA-B alleles accurately. It was assumed in the presence/absence analyses that sequencing depth was roughly uniform across donors. A later analysis by the authors found several of the most significant clusters apparently linked to common viral pathogens.

The rearrangement joins TRBV13 to TRBJ2-7, with a weak D call TRBD2 (7 bases). The receptor was derived from a woman between 35 and 50 years old in good health and CMV-seropositive. Sample: PBMCs. This CDR3 is CASSLKRGGSYEQYF. The CDR3 region has the DNA TGTGCCAGCAGCCTCAAGAGGGGGGGGTCCTACGAGCAGTACTTC.